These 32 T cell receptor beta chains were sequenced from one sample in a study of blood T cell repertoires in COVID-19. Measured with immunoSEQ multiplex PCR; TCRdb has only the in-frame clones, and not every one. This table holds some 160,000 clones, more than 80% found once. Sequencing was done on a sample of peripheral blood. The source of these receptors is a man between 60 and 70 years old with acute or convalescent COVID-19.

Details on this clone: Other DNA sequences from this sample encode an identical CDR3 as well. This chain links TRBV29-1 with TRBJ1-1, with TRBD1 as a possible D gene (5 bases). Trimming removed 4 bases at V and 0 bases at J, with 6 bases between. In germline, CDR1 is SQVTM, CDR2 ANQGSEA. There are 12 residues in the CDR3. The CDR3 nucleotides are TGCAGCGTTGGACAGCTGAACACTGAAGCTTTCTTT. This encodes CSVGQLNTEAFF.

The CDR3 loop is CASTPALGGRDTQYF. The CDR3 nucleotides read TGTGCCAGCACTCCGGCTCTAGGGGGCAGAGATACGCAGTATTTT. The chain recombines TRBV6-5 with TRBJ2-3, with 7 bases that match TRBD1. From germline, CDR1 is MNHEY and CDR2 SVGAGI. V lost 7 bases to trimming and J lost 5 bases; unmatched junction nucleotides: 12. This CDR3 contains 15 residues.

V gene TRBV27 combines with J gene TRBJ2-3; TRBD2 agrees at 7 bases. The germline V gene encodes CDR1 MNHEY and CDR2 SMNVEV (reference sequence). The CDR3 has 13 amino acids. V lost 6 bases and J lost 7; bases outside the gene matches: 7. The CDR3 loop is CASSLGGRNTQYF. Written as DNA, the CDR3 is TGTGCCAGCAGCTTGGGGGGGAGGAATACGCAGTATTTT.

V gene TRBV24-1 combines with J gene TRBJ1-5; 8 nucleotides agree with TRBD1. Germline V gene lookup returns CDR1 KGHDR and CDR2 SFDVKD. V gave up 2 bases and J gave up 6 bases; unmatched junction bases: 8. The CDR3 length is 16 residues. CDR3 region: CATSDSKQGGSQPQHF. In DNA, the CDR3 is TGTGCCACCAGTGATTCGAAACAGGGGGGAAGTCAGCCCCAGCATTTT.

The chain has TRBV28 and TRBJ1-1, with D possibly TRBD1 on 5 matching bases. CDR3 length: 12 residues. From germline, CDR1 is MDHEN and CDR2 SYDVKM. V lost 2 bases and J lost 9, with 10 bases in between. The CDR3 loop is CASSLQGQKAFF. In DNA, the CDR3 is TGTGCCAGCAGTTTACAGGGTCAAAAAGCTTTCTTT.

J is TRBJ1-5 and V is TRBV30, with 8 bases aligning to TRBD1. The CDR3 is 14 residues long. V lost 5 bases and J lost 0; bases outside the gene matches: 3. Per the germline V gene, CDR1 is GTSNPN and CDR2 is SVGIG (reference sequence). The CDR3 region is CAWDRGYSNQPQHF. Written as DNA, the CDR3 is TGTGCCTGGGACAGGGGTTATAGCAATCAGCCCCAGCATTTT.

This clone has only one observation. CDR3 nucleotides: TGTGCCAGCAGCTTAGAAGGAGGGCAAGCTTTCTTT. This encodes CASSLEGGQAFF. The gene calls are TRBV7-3 and TRBJ1-1; D uncertain. The CDR3 runs to 12 residues. The V gene lost 2 bases and the J gene lost 9 bases, with 10 bases spanning the gap. CDR1 and CDR2 (germline): SGHTA, FQGTGA.

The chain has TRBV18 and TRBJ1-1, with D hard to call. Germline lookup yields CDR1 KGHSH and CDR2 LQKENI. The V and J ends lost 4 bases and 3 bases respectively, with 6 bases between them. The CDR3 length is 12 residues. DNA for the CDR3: TGTGCCAGCTCACTTCAATACACTGAAGCTTTCTTT. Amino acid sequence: CASSLQYTEAFF. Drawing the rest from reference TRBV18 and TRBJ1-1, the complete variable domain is NAGVMQNPRHLVRRRGQEARLRCSPMKGHSHVYWYRQLPEEGLKFMVYLQKENIIDESGMPKERFSAEFPKEGPSILRIQQVVRGDSAAYFCASSLQYTEAFFGQGTRLTVV.

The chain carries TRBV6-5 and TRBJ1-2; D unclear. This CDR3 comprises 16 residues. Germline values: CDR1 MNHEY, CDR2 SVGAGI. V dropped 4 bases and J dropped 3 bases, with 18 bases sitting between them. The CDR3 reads CASSSNYFKAYYGYTF. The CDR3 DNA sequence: TGTGCCAGCAGTTCAAACTACTTCAAGGCTTACTATGGCTACACCTTC.

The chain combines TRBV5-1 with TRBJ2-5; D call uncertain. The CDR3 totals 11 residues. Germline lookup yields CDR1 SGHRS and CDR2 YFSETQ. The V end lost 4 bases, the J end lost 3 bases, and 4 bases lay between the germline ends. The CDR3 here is CASSGEETQYF. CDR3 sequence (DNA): TGCGCCAGCAGCGGAGAAGAGACCCAGTACTTC.

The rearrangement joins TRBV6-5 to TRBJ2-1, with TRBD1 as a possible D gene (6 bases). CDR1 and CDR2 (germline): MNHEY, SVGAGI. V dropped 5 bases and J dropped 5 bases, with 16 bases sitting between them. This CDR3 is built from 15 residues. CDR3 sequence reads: CASSIVPGHHNEQFF. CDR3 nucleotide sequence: TGTGCCAGCAGTATCGTCCCGGGACACCACAATGAGCAGTTCTTC.

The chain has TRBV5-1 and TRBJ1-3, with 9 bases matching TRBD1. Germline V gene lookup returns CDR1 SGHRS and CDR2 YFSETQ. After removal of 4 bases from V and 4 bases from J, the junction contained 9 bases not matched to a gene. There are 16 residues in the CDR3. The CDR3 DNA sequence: TGCGCCAGCAGCGCCGAACAGGGGGCTGCGGGAAACACCATATATTTT. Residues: CASSAEQGAAGNTIYF.

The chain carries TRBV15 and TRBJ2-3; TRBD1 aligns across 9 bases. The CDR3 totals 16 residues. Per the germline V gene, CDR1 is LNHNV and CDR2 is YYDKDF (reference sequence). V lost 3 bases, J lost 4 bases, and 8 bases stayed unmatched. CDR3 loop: CATSSNRDRAADTQYF. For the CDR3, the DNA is TGTGCCACCAGCAGCAACCGGGACAGGGCCGCAGATACGCAGTATTTT.

In DNA, the CDR3 is TGCGCCAGCAGCCTGCCGGGACAGCCGAACACTGAAGCTTTCTTT. Translating gives CASSLPGQPNTEAFF. V and J are TRBV5-1 and TRBJ1-1; TRBD1 agrees at 7 bases. The CDR3 totals 15 residues. Unmatched junction bases numbered 7, after V lost 4 bases and J lost 1 base. Germline V CDR1 and CDR2: SGHRS, YFSETQ.

CDR3 in amino acids: CASSATGQGDPEQYF. The CDR3 region has the DNA TGTGCCAGTAGTGCGACGGGACAGGGGGATCCTGAGCAGTACTTC. The chain is built from TRBV19 and TRBJ2-7, with 11 nucleotides matching TRBD1. This CDR3 is built from 15 residues. V dropped 5 bases and J dropped 7; count of bases not matched to a gene: 10. From germline, CDR1 is LNHDA and CDR2 SQIVND (reference sequence).

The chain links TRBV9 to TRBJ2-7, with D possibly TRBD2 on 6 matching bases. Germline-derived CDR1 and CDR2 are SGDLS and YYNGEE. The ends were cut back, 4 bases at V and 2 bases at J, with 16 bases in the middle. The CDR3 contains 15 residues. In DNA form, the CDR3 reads TGTGCCAGCAGCAGAGGCAGGAGGGGCACCTACGAGCAGTACTTC. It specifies CASSRGRRGTYEQYF. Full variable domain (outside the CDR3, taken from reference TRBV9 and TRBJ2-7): DSGVTQTPKHLITATGQRVTLRCSPRSGDLSVYWYQQSLDQGLQFLIQYYNGEERAKGNILERFSAQQFPDLHSELNLSSLELGDSALYFCASSRGRRGTYEQYFGPGTRLTVT.

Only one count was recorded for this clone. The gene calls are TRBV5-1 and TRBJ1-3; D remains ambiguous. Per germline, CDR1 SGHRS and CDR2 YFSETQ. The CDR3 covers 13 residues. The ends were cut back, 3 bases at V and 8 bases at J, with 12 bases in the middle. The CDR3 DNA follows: TGCGCCAGCAGCTCGCGCGGTGGTGACACCATATATTTT. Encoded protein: CASSSRGGDTIYF.

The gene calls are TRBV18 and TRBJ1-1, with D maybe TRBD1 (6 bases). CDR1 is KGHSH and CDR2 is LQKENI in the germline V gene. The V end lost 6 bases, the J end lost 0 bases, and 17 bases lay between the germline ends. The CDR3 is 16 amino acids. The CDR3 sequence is CASSQVGAVVNTEAFF. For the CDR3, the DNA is TGTGCCAGCTCGCAGGTGGGGGCGGTTGTGAACACTGAAGCTTTCTTT. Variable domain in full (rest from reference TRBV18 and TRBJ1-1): NAGVMQNPRHLVRRRGQEARLRCSPMKGHSHVYWYRQLPEEGLKFMVYLQKENIIDESGMPKERFSAEFPKEGPSILRIQQVVRGDSAAYFCASSQVGAVVNTEAFFGQGTRLTVV.

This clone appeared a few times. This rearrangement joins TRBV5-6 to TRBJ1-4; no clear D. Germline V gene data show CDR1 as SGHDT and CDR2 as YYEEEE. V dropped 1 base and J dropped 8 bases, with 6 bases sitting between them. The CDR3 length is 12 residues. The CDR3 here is CASSLRREKLFF. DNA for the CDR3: TGTGCCAGCAGCTTGCGGAGGGAAAAACTGTTTTTT.

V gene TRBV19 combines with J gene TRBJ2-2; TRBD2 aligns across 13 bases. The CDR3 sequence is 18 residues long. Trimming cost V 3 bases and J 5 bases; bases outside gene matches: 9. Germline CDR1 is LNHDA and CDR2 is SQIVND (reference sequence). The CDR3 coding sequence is TGTGCCAGTAGTATGGGGACTAGCGGGGCGGTCGGGACCGGGGAGCTGTTTTTT. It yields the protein CASSMGTSGAVGTGELFF.

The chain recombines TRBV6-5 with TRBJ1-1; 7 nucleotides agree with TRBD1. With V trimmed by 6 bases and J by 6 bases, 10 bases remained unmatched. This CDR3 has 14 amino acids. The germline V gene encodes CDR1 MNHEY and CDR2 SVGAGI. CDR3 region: CASSRRRQGPEAFF. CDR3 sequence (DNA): TGTGCCAGCAGCCGACGACGACAGGGCCCTGAAGCTTTCTTT.

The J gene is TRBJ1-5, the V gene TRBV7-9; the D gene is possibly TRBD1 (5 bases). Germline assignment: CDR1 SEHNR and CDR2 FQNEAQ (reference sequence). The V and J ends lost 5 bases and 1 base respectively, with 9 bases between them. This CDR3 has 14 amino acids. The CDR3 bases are TGTGCCAGCAGCCCGGGGGGGAGCAATCAGCCCCAGCATTTT. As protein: CASSPGGSNQPQHF. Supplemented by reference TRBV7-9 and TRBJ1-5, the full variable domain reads DTGVSQNPRHKITKRGQNVTFRCDPISEHNRLYWYRQTLGQGPEFLTYFQNEAQLEKSRLLSDRFSAERPKGSFSTLEIQRTEQGDSAMYLCASSPGGSNQPQHFGDGTRLSIL.

The CDR3 nucleotides read TGCGCCAGCAGCCAACTTACAGGGCCCAATTCACCCCTCCACTTT. Translated, it gives CASSQLTGPNSPLHF. The V gene is TRBV4-3, the J gene TRBJ1-6, with D perhaps TRBD1 (6 bases). Per the germline V gene, CDR1 is LGHNA and CDR2 is YSLEER. Trimming stripped 2 bases from V and 7 bases from J, with 12 bases between. The CDR3 runs 15 residues.

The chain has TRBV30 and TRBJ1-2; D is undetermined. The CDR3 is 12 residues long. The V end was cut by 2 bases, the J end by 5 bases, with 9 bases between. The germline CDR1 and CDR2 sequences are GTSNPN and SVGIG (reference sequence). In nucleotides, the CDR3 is TGTGCCTGGAGTTCGGGAGCTTATGGCTACACCTTC. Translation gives CAWSSGAYGYTF.

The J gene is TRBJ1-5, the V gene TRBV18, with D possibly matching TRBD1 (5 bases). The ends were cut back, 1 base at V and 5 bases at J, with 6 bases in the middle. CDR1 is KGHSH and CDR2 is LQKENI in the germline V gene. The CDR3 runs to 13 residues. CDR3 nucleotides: TGTGCCAGCTCACCACGGGGGGATCAGCCCCAGCATTTT. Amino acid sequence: CASSPRGDQPQHF.

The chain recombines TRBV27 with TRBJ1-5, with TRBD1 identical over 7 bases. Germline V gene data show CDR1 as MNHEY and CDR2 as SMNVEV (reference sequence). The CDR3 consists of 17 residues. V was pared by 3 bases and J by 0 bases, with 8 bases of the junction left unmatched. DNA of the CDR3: TGTGCCAGCAGTTTCCGGGGCAGGGGGGATAGCAATCAGCCCCAGCATTTT. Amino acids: CASSFRGRGDSNQPQHF.

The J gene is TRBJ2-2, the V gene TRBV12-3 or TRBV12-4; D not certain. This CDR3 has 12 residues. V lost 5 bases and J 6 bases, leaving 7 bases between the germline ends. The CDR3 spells CASSPQSGELFF. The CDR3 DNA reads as TGTGCCAGCAGTCCGCAGTCCGGGGAGCTGTTTTTT.

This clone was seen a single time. The CDR3 protein is CASSIGTGDTQQYF. DNA of the CDR3: TGTGCCAGTAGTATAGGGACAGGGGATACACAGCAGTACTTC. The V gene is TRBV19, the J gene TRBJ2-7; 9 bases match TRBD1. The J segment lost 8 bases and the V segment lost 1 base, leaving 6 bases of the junction unmatched. The CDR3 sequence is 14 residues long. The germline gives CDR1 LNHDA, CDR2 SQIVND (reference sequence).

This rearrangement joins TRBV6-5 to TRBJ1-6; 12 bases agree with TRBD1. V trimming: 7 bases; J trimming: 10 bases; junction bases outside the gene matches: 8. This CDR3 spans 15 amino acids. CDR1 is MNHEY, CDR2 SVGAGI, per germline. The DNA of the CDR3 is TGTGCCAGCACCTCCGGGACAGGGGGCAGGTCACCCCTCCACTTT. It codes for CASTSGTGGRSPLHF.

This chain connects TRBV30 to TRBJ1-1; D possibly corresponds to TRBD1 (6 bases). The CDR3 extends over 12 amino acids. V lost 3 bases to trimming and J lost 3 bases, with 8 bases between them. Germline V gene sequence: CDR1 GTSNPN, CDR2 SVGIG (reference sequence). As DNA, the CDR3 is TGTGCCTGGAGGAAGGGGGACACTGAAGCTTTCTTT. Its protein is CAWRKGDTEAFF.

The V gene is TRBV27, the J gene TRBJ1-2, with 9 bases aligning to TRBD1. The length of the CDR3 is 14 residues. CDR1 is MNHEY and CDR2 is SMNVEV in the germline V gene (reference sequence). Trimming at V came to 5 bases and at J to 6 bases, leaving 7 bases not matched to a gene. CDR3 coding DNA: TGTGCCAGCAGTCCCCCGGGACAGGGAGATGGCTACACCTTC. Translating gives CASSPPGQGDGYTF.

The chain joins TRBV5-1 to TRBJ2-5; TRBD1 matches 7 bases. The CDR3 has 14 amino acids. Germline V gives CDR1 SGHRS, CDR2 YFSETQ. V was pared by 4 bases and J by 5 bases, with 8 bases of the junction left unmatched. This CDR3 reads CASSGIGGLETQYF. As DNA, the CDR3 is TGCGCCAGCAGCGGGATAGGGGGCTTGGAGACCCAGTACTTC.